The rows below give T cell receptor beta chains drawn from one sample of a study of CD8 T cells in Susac syndrome. One entry per CDR3 protein, called by TCRdb with MiXCR from the immunoSEQ multiplex PCR reads. The profile shows about 180,000 distinct CDR3 sequences, 90% to 95% of them singletons. Source material: CD8+ T cells from PBMCs. These receptors were taken from a human donor with multiple sclerosis. Both conserved end residues are part of each CDR3. D genes are given only for firm matches. Clone size is not always given. Where it is, it says once, few, many or a class for expanded clones.

TRBD1	TRBV27	TRBJ1-6	NA	CASVRQGGNSPLHF	TGTGCCAGCGTCAGACAGGGGGGTAATTCACCCCTCCACTTT
NA	TRBV11-2	TRBJ2-7	NA	CASSLELRYEQYF	TGTGCCAGCAGCTTAGAGTTGCGTTACGAGCAGTACTTC
NA	TRBV7-9	TRBJ2-7	NA	CASSSNPGSAYEQYF	TGTGCCAGCAGCTCTAATCCGGGCTCGGCCTACGAGCAGTACTTC
NA	TRBV7-8	TRBJ1-5	NA	CASSLGGSGNQPQHF	TGTGCCAGCAGCTTAGGGGGGTCTGGCAATCAGCCCCAGCATTTT
NA	TRBV5-1	TRBJ1-1	NA	CASSFSSGAEAFF	TGCGCCAGCAGCTTTTCCAGTGGGGCTGAAGCTTTCTTT
NA	TRBV7-8	TRBJ2-7	NA	CASSLLLGVQSYEQYF	TGTGCCAGCAGCCTCCTCCTTGGGGTGCAAAGCTACGAGCAGTACTTC
NA	TRBV13	TRBJ1-2	NA	CASSLGQGLNGYTF	TGTGCCAGCAGCTTAGGGCAGGGGCTGAATGGCTACACCTTC
NA	TRBV20-1	TRBJ2-7	NA	CSASLLNEQYF	TGCAGTGCCTCTTTGCTCAACGAGCAGTACTTC
NA	TRBV7-9	TRBJ1-2	NA	CASNKNGYTF	TGTGCCAGCAACAAGAATGGCTACACCTTC
NA	TRBV18	TRBJ2-7	NA	CASHDPGVWPPEQYF	TGTGCCAGCCATGATCCGGGGGTTTGGCCCCCGGAGCAGTACTTC
NA	TRBV4-2	TRBJ2-2	NA	CASSQGIGELFF	TGTGCCAGCAGCCAAGGAATCGGGGAGCTGTTTTTT
NA	TRBV7-9	TRBJ2-1	once	CASSITTASYNEQFF	TGTGCCAGCAGCATCACGACAGCCTCCTACAATGAGCAGTTCTTC
NA	TRBV25-1	TRBJ2-5	NA	CASSDPGHLREETQYF	TGTGCCAGCAGTGATCCGGGACACCTAAGGGAAGAGACCCAGTACTTC
NA	TRBV9	TRBJ1-2	NA	CASSVANYGYTF	TGTGCCAGCAGTGTCGCAAACTATGGCTACACCTTC
TRBD1	TRBV5-1	TRBJ2-7	NA	CASSTGQGGTYEQYF	TGCGCCAGCAGCACCGGACAGGGCGGGACCTACGAGCAGTACTTC
NA	TRBV10-3	TRBJ2-7	NA	CATCPGGVQGYEQYF	TGTGCCACTTGCCCTGGGGGAGTGCAGGGCTACGAGCAGTACTTC
NA	TRBV20-1	TRBJ2-3	NA	CSARDTGTRTDTQYF	TGCAGTGCTAGAGATACGGGGACGAGGACAGATACGCAGTATTTT
NA	TRBV2	TRBJ2-1	NA	CASRGDLNEQFF	TGTGCCAGCAGGGGGGACCTTAATGAGCAGTTCTTC
TRBD1	TRBV15	TRBJ2-3	once	CAVSTGKLPDTQYF	TGTGCCGTCTCGACAGGGAAGTTGCCAGATACGCAGTATTTT
TRBD1	TRBV4-1	TRBJ2-7	NA	CASSQELRTGTLLAYEQYF	TGCGCCAGCAGCCAAGAACTAAGGACAGGGACACTACTCGCCTACGAGCAGTACTTC
TRBD1	TRBV13	TRBJ1-1	NA	CASSLLATGGSTEAFF	TGTGCCAGCAGCTTACTTGCGACAGGGGGGAGCACTGAAGCTTTCTTT
NA	TRBV29-1	TRBJ2-5	NA	CSSVGGHLGVTQYF	TGCAGCTCCGTGGGGGGGCACTTGGGCGTGACCCAGTACTTC
NA	TRBV29-1	TRBJ2-1	NA	CSVEPFGQEDNEQFF	TGCAGCGTTGAGCCCTTCGGGCAGGAGGATAATGAGCAGTTCTTC
NA	TRBV27	TRBJ2-1	once	CASSLFPLGGDNEQFF	TGTGCCAGCAGTTTATTCCCTTTAGGGGGTGACAATGAGCAGTTCTTC
NA	TRBV5-6	TRBJ2-7	NA	CASSLHHEQYF	TGTGCCAGCAGCCTCCACCACGAGCAGTACTTC
NA	TRBV25-1	TRBJ2-2	NA	CASSGANTGELFF	TGTGCCAGCAGCGGGGCGAACACCGGGGAGCTGTTTTTT
NA	TRBV11-2	TRBJ2-1	NA	CASTRGTAYNEQFF	TGTGCCAGCACCCGGGGGACAGCCTACAATGAGCAGTTCTTC
TRBD1	TRBV7-3	TRBJ2-1	once	CASSSTGTGYNEQFF	TGTGCCAGCAGCTCAACCGGGACAGGGTACAATGAGCAGTTCTTC
NA	TRBV14	TRBJ2-2	NA	CANENREHTGELFF	TGTGCCAACGAAAACAGGGAGCACACCGGGGAGCTGTTTTTT
TRBD2	TRBV9	TRBJ2-7	NA	CASSTQSGSSDEQYF	TGTGCCAGCAGCACCCAAAGCGGGAGCTCCGACGAGCAGTACTTC
TRBD2	TRBV20-1	TRBJ2-1	NA	CSAITRTSADNEQFF	TGCAGTGCGATTACCCGGACTAGCGCCGACAATGAGCAGTTCTTC
TRBD2	TRBV7-6	TRBJ2-5	NA	CASSEGLAGVETQYF	TGTGCCAGCAGCGAGGGACTAGCGGGAGTCGAGACCCAGTACTTC
NA	TRBV14	TRBJ1-1	NA	CASSQWSNTEAFF	TGTGCCAGCAGCCAATGGAGTAACACTGAAGCTTTCTTT
TRBD1	TRBV27	TRBJ2-7	NA	CASSGGQSSYEQYF	TGTGCCAGCTCAGGGGGCCAAAGCTCCTACGAGCAGTACTTC
TRBD2	TRBV25-1	TRBJ2-2	NA	CASSDISGRGVLFF	TGTGCCAGCAGTGATATAAGCGGGAGAGGAGTGCTGTTTTTT
NA	TRBV29-1	TRBJ2-7	NA	CSVEDEAYEQYF	TGCAGCGTTGAAGATGAAGCTTACGAGCAGTACTTC
NA	TRBV27	TRBJ2-5	NA	CASSPGIHGETQYF	TGTGCCAGCAGTCCCGGGATTCACGGAGAGACCCAGTACTTC
NA	TRBV30	TRBJ2-7	NA	CAWRPDPGRTTQQYF	TGTGCCTGGAGACCTGACCCGGGACGAACTACGCAGCAGTACTTC
TRBD1	TRBV2	TRBJ2-5	NA	CASRDLSQGRETQYF	TGTGCCAGCAGGGATTTATCACAGGGGCGGGAGACCCAGTACTTC
NA	TRBV9	TRBJ2-1	once	CASSPAELAGEQFF	TGTGCCAGCAGCCCCGCGGAATTGGCGGGAGAGCAGTTCTTC
NA	TRBV4-2	TRBJ2-3	NA	CASSVTGSNHPDTQYF	TGTGCCAGCAGCGTTACGGGCTCGAACCACCCAGATACGCAGTATTTT